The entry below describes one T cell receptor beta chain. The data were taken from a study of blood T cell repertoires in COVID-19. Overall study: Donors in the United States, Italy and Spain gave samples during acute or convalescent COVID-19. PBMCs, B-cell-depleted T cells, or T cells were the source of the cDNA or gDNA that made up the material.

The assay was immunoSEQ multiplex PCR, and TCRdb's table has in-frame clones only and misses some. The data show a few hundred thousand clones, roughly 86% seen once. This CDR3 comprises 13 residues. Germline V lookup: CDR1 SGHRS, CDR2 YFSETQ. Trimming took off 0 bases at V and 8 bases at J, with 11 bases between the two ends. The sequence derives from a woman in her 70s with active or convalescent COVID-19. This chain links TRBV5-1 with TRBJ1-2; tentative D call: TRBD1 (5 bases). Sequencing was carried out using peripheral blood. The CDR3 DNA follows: TGCGCCAGCAGCTTGGCGGGGGATAACGGCTACACCTTC. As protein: CASSLAGDNGYTF.